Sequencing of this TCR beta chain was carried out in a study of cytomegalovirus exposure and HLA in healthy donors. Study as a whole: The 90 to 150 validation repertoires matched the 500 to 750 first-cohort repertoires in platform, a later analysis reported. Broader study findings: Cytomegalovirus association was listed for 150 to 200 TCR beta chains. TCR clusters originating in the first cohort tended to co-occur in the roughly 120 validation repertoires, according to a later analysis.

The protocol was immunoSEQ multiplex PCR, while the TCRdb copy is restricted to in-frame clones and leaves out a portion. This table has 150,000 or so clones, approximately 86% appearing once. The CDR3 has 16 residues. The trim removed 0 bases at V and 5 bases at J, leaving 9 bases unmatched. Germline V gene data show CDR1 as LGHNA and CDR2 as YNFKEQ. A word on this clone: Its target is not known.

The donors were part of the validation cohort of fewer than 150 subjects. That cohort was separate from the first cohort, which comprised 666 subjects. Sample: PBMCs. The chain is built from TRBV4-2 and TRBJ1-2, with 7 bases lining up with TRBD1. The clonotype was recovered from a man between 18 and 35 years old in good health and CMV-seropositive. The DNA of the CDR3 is TGTGCCAGCAGCCAAGATGGCTCCAGGGGGTTATATGGCTACACCTTC. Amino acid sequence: CASSQDGSRGLYGYTF.